This T cell receptor beta chain is from a study of OX40 agonist ivuxolimab in advanced cancers. At the level of the study: With a range of roughly 20 to 85, age averaged 60 years, and 65% to 85% were male. Study observations and caveats: CD4+ and CD8+ T cells in blood underwent clonal expansion by week 6 at 0.1 to 3.0 mg/kg. Among the lowest levels of clonal expansion were found in partial responders at 0.1-3.0 mg/kg.

Assay: immunoSEQ multiplex PCR; the TCRdb copy retains only in-frame clones and omits some. This table has more than 50,000 clones, approximately 85% appearing once. Turning to this clone: Its target is unknown.

This CDR3 comprises 16 residues. The junction had 12 bases not matched to a gene; V was cut back by 4 bases and J by 3 bases. Looked up from germline, CDR1 is SGHRS and CDR2 is YFSETQ. If patients had autoimmune disease history or systemic immunosuppression, they were excluded. Sequenced material: CD4+ or CD8+ T cells sorted from blood, taken in a trial of the OX40 agonist ivuxolimab. The TCR was taken from an adult with an advanced solid tumor such as melanoma, head and neck, liver or kidney cancer. The V gene is TRBV5-1, the J gene TRBJ2-7, with TRBD1 matching 8 bases. Written as DNA, the CDR3 is TGCGCCAGCAGCCTGGCAGGGGGCCATAGCGACTACGAGCAGTACTTC. Translating it yields CASSLAGGHSDYEQYF. Based on the CDR3 plus reference TRBV5-1 and TRBJ2-7, the full variable domain is KAGVTQTPRYLIKTRGQQVTLSCSPISGHRSVSWYQQTPGQGLQFLFEYFSETQRNKGNFPGRFSGRQFSNSRSEMNVSTLELGDSALYLCASSLAGGHSDYEQYFGPGTRLTVT.